This T cell receptor beta chain was profiled in a study of OX40 agonist ivuxolimab in advanced cancers. This clone was seen once. Antigen: not known. General study results and limits: Partial responders receiving 0.1-3.0 mg/kg showed among the lowest clonal expansion. Averaging showed that CD8+ T cells had more expanded clones than CD4+ did.

TCRdb's table, derived via immunoSEQ multiplex PCR, lists solely in-frame clones and lacks some. The sample holds under 65,000 clones, 70% to 90% seen once. Trimming cost V 3 bases and J 0 bases, with 8 bases left between them. The CDR3 contains 15 residues. The germline CDR1 and CDR2 sequences are LNHDA and SQIVND (reference sequence). The starting material was CD4+ or CD8+ T cells sorted from blood, obtained in a trial of the OX40 agonist ivuxolimab. This TCR was recovered from an adult with an advanced solid tumor such as melanoma, head and neck, liver or kidney cancer. The chain is built from TRBV19 and TRBJ1-4; a weak D match, TRBD1 (5 bases). The DNA for the CDR3 is TGTGCCAGTAGTATCCGAGGGGCAACTAATGAAAAACTGTTTTTT. This gives the protein CASSIRGATNEKLFF.